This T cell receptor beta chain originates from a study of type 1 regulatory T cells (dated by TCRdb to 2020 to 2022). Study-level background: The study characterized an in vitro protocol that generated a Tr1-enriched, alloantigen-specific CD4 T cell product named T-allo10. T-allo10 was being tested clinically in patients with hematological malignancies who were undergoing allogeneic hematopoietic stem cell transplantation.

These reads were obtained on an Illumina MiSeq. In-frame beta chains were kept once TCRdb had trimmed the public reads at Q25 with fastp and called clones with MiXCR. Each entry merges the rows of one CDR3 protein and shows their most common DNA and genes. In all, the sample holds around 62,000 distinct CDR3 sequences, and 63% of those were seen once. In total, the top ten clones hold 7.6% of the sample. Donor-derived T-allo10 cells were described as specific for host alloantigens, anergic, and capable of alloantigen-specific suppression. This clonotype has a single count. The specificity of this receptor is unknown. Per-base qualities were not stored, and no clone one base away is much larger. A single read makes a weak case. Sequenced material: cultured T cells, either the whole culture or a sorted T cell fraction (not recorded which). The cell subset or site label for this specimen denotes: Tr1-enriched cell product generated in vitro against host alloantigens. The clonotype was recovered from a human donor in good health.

The DNA is as follows: TGCAGTGCGGGGGGACAGGGAAGGAAGGATACGCAGTATTTT. Its protein is CSAGGQGRKDTQYF. The chain is made from TRBV20-1 and TRBJ2-3; 9 nucleotides in the junction match TRBD1. After removal of 6 bases from V and 6 bases from J, the junction retains 10 bases not matched to a gene. In the germline V gene (reference sequence), CDR1 corresponds to DFQATT and CDR2 to SNEGSKA. From its cysteine to its phenylalanine, the CDR3 spans 14 amino acids. CDR3 DNA is the only sequence kept; it has 42 bases, read in frame from the first base.